Listed below are T cell receptor beta chains from one sample, sequenced in a study of T cell repertoires in cytomegalovirus infection. TCRdb recomputed calls from the reads with MiXCR, one row per CDR3 protein. The sample shows 500,000 to 600,000 distinct CDR3 sequences, about 15% of them seen only once. Input material: CD8+ T cells from PBMCs. The receptors come from a human donor in good health (CMV status not recorded). Some clones in this sample may be carry-over from other donors' samples. Each CDR3 is given with its conserved first and last residue. D genes are given only for firm matches. Clone sizes are given selectively: once, few, many, or a class where the clone is expanded.

size	J	D	V	DNA	CDR3
few	TRBJ2-1	TRBD1	TRBV5-8	TGTGCCAGCAGCTTGGAGGGGACAGGGGCCAACAATGAGCAGTTCTTC	CASSLEGTGANNEQFF
.	TRBJ2-2	TRBD1	TRBV28	TGTGCCAGCAGTTGGGACAGGTCATACGGGGAGCTGTTTTTT	CASSWDRSYGELFF
.	TRBJ2-7	TRBD2	TRBV4-2	TGTGCCAGCAGCCAAGAAAATAGCGGGAGGGACTTCTCCTACGAGCAGTACTTC	CASSQENSGRDFSYEQYF
.	TRBJ1-5	.	TRBV7-9	TGTGCCAGCAGCTTAGTAGTTTCCAGGGGCGATCAGCCCAAGCATTTT	CASSLVVSRGDQPKHF
.	TRBJ2-1	TRBD2	TRBV5-6	TGTGCCAGCAGCTTGGGGGGACTAGCGAACTACAATGAGCAGTTCTTC	CASSLGGLANYNEQFF
.	TRBJ2-1	TRBD2	TRBV3-1	TGTGCCAGCAGCCAAGAACGGGGGGTTCTCTACAATGAGCAGTTCTTC	CASSQERGVLYNEQFF
.	TRBJ2-3	.	TRBV12-3/TRBV12-4	TGTGCCAGTCTGGGGGATAAGCGGTATTTT	CASLGDKRYF
many	TRBJ1-2	TRBD1	TRBV7-9	TGTGCCAGCAGACCAGACCGACAGGGATTGTTCTACACCTTC	CASRPDRQGLFYTF
.	TRBJ1-2	.	TRBV6-8	TGTGCCAGCAGTTACGTGTCGTTGGGAACCAACTATGGCTACACCTTC	CASSYVSLGTNYGYTF
many	TRBJ2-3	.	TRBV15	TGTGCCACCAGAAGGTTACCCACAGATACGCAGTATTTT	CATRRLPTDTQYF
many	TRBJ2-7	.	TRBV14	TGTGCCAGCACCAGGACTGGTTCCTACGAGCAGTACTTC	CASTRTGSYEQYF
many	TRBJ1-5	TRBD1	TRBV7-8	TGTGCCAGCAGCTTTTGGGGACAGGTCAATCAGCCCCAGCATTTT	CASSFWGQVNQPQHF
many	TRBJ2-5	.	TRBV7-9	TGTGCCAGCAGCCCCCCCTCGCGGAACAAAGAGACCCAGTACTTC	CASSPPSRNKETQYF
.	TRBJ2-3	.	TRBV7-6	TGTGCCAGCAGCGCTAGACTGGAAGATACGCAGTATTTT	CASSARLEDTQYF
few	TRBJ1-6	TRBD1	TRBV5-1	TGCGCCAGCAGCCCATCACAGGGGATCGGGACCTATAATTCACCCCTCCACTTT	CASSPSQGIGTYNSPLHF
.	TRBJ2-5	TRBD2	TRBV11-2	TGTGCCCGCAGCTACGAACTAGCGGGGGGGCGGGAGACCCAGTACTTC	CARSYELAGGRETQYF
many	TRBJ2-7	TRBD2	TRBV7-6	TGTGCCAGCAGCTTAGAAACGGGGGGGGGGTCCTACGAGCAGTACTTC	CASSLETGGGSYEQYF
.	TRBJ1-5	.	TRBV6-2/TRBV6-3	TGTGCCAGCAGTTACCCAAGGACGGCCAATCAGCCCCAGCATTTT	CASSYPRTANQPQHF
many	TRBJ2-1	.	TRBV4-2	TGTGCCAGCAGCCCCGTCGGCGCTCCCTACAATGAGCAGTTCTTC	CASSPVGAPYNEQFF
many	TRBJ1-3	TRBD1	TRBV7-3	TGTGCCAGCAGCTTAAGTAGGGACAGGGGGCGGAACACCATATATTTT	CASSLSRDRGRNTIYF
many	TRBJ2-1	.	TRBV6-2/TRBV6-3	TGTGCCAGCAGTTACTCGAGAATGGAGGGAGGGGGGAATGAGCAGTTCTTC	CASSYSRMEGGGNEQFF
many	TRBJ1-2	.	TRBV27	TGTGCCAGCAGTTTATCCGGGGGGTCCTATGGCTACACCTTC	CASSLSGGSYGYTF
few	TRBJ2-1	.	TRBV19	TGTGCCAGTAGCACCGGACATGGTAGCTACAATGAGCAGTTCTTC	CASSTGHGSYNEQFF
few	TRBJ1-2	TRBD1	TRBV28	TGTGCCAGCAGTTCTCCTCCTCCCGGGACAGGGGAGGATGGCTACACCTTC	CASSSPPPGTGEDGYTF
few	TRBJ2-7	TRBD2	TRBV19	TGTGCCAGTAGTCCTTCCCGGGGACTATTTTCCTACGAGCAGTACTTC	CASSPSRGLFSYEQYF
.	TRBJ1-5	TRBD1	TRBV15	TGTGCCACCAGCACACAGGGGGCGAGCAATCAGCCCCAGCATTTT	CATSTQGASNQPQHF
few	TRBJ2-7	TRBD2	TRBV28	TGTGCCAGCAGTCTCCGGAGTATGAGCGGGAGGGCCGGTGACGAGCAGTACTTC	CASSLRSMSGRAGDEQYF
many	TRBJ2-1	.	TRBV7-9	TGTGCCAGCAGCTCCCGGGTTTCAAGCTCCTACAATGAGCAGTTCTTC	CASSSRVSSSYNEQFF
.	TRBJ2-1	TRBD2	TRBV27	TGTGCCAGCAGTCTATTCTCGGGACTAGCGGACAATGAGCAGTTCTTC	CASSLFSGLADNEQFF
many	TRBJ2-1	.	TRBV7-9	TGTGCCAGCAGCTTAACTTACAATGAGCAGTTCTTC	CASSLTYNEQFF
few	TRBJ2-7	.	TRBV5-6	TGTGCCAGCAGCTTGGTTCGGGTGGACCGATCCAACTTACAGTACTTC	CASSLVRVDRSNLQYF
many	TRBJ2-5	.	TRBV7-9	TGTGCCAGCAGCCCCTCCAGTAAAGAGACCCAGTACTTC	CASSPSSKETQYF
many	TRBJ2-1	TRBD2	TRBV7-9	TGTGCCAGCAGCCCGGCGGTGGTGACTAGCGGGGCCCACTCCTACAATGAGCAGTTCTTC	CASSPAVVTSGAHSYNEQFF
.	TRBJ2-1	TRBD1	TRBV9	TGTGCCAGCAGCGGAGAGGGACAGGGGGAAAATGAGCAGTTCTTC	CASSGEGQGENEQFF
many	TRBJ2-1	TRBD1	TRBV19	TGTGCCAGTAGTGTCCAAGGGACAGAATGGCCCACAATGGAGCAGTTCTTC	CASSVQGTEWPTMEQFF
many	TRBJ2-1	TRBD2	TRBV7-2	TGTGCCAGCAGCTTAGTTCTGCGGGGGGGCCGGAATGAGCAGTTCTTC	CASSLVLRGGRNEQFF
few	TRBJ2-7	.	TRBV9	TGTGCCAGCAGCCCCTCCAGACAGGCACAGTTCTCCTACGAGCAGTACTTC	CASSPSRQAQFSYEQYF
.	TRBJ2-1	.	TRBV4-1	TGCGCCAGCAGCCACACTCCGGACCCGGTAGAGCAGTTCTTC	CASSHTPDPVEQFF
.	TRBJ1-1	.	TRBV6-2/TRBV6-3	TGTGCCAGCAGTCTCCAACGGGGGAGGGACACTGAAGCTTTCTTT	CASSLQRGRDTEAFF
many	TRBJ2-3	TRBD2	TRBV12-3/TRBV12-4	TGTGCCAGCAGTTTAATCCCCTGGACTAGTACAGATACGCAGTATTTT	CASSLIPWTSTDTQYF
few	TRBJ2-1	TRBD2	TRBV13	TGTGCCAGCAGCTTAGTTCGCGGGAGTGGCTCCTACAATGAGCAGTTCTTC	CASSLVRGSGSYNEQFF
many	TRBJ2-7	.	TRBV25-1	TGTGCCAGCAGTGAATTCACGGGGCAGTACTTC	CASSEFTGQYF
.	TRBJ1-3	.	TRBV3-1	TGTGCCAGCAGCCAAGAAGCGGGGGCTATTGGAAACACCATATATTTT	CASSQEAGAIGNTIYF
many	TRBJ2-7	TRBD2	TRBV19	TGTGCCAGTAGTTTCCAAGGAGTGCCCTGGGAGGGTAGCTCCTACGAGCAGTACTTC	CASSFQGVPWEGSSYEQYF
.	TRBJ1-5	.	TRBV20-1	TGCAGTGCCCGGTCGGGGGCTGGGTGGAATCAGCCCCAGCATTTT	CSARSGAGWNQPQHF
many	TRBJ2-1	.	TRBV20-1	TGCAGTGCTAGGGTCCCACATGAGCAGTTCTTC	CSARVPHEQFF
few	TRBJ2-1	.	TRBV6-6	TGTGCCAGCCTTAACACGGCCCGCGCAGGGGTTAACAATGAGCAGTTCTTC	CASLNTARAGVNNEQFF
few	TRBJ2-5	.	TRBV28	TGTGCCAGCAGTCCCCTCGGATACAGGGCGCAAGAGACCCAGTACTTC	CASSPLGYRAQETQYF
.	TRBJ2-7	TRBD2	TRBV6-2/TRBV6-3	TGTGCCAGCAGTTCCCCGGGACTAACCAACTACGAGCAGTACTTC	CASSSPGLTNYEQYF
few	TRBJ2-7	TRBD1	TRBV20-1	TGCAGTGCCTCTCCCGGAGGGACAGGGCCCGAGCAGTACTTC	CSASPGGTGPEQYF
many	TRBJ2-3	.	TRBV11-2	TGTGCCAGCAGCCAGGACTACGGAGCGCGATATTTT	CASSQDYGARYF
many	TRBJ2-1	TRBD2	TRBV5-8	TGTGCCAGCAGCTGGGGGGGGACTAGTCACAGCAATGAGCAGTTCTTC	CASSWGGTSHSNEQFF
.	TRBJ2-2	.	TRBV30	TGTGCCTGGAGTGTAGAGGACACCGGGGAGCTGTTTTTT	CAWSVEDTGELFF
many	TRBJ1-4	TRBD1	TRBV6-5	TGTGCCAGCAGTTACTCAGGGACAGTAAATGAAAAACTGTTTTTT	CASSYSGTVNEKLFF
.	TRBJ2-7	.	TRBV30	TGTGCCTGGGGCCGGGGCTACGAGCAGTACTTC	CAWGRGYEQYF
many	TRBJ2-1	.	TRBV7-9	TGTGCCAGCAGCTTAGTAGCCAGTTGGAGCTCCTACAATGAGCAGTTCTTC	CASSLVASWSSYNEQFF